These T cell receptor beta chains were read from a single sample in a study of early T cells in non-severe SARS-CoV-2 infection. Via MiXCR, TCRdb re-called the 5' RACE reads, giving one row per CDR3 protein. The profile shows under 60,000 distinct CDR3 sequences, less than 11% of them singletons. Source material: whole blood. These receptors came from an adult who was a healthcare worker with PCR-confirmed SARS-CoV-2 infection or an uninfected control (not recorded which). Each CDR3 is given with its conserved first and last residue. A D gene is named only where the DNA matches it firmly. Rows may omit the clone size; those that give it use once, few, many or a size class.

j_call | v_call | d_call | clone_size | cdr3_nt | cdr3_aa
TRBJ1-2 | TRBV2 | . | many | TGTGCCAGCAGTGAAGTCACGGGGGTCCGAGGCTATGGCTACACCTTC | CASSEVTGVRGYGYTF
TRBJ1-5 | TRBV11-2 | . | . | TGTGCCAGCAGCCGACGAGGCAATCAGCCCCAGCATTTT | CASSRRGNQPQHF
TRBJ1-2 | TRBV18 | . | many | TGTGCCAGCTCACCACGGCCAGCCGACTATGGCTACACCTTC | CASSPRPADYGYTF
TRBJ2-1 | TRBV4-1 | TRBD2 | many | TGCGCCAGCAGCCAAGTCGGGGGAGGGTACTTCGATGAGCAGTTCTTC | CASSQVGGGYFDEQFF
TRBJ2-2 | TRBV7-8 | TRBD2 | . | TGTGCCAGCAGCACCAATAGCGGGAGGGACACCGGGGAGCTGTTTTTT | CASSTNSGRDTGELFF
TRBJ2-1 | TRBV5-1 | . | many | TGCGCCAGCAGCTTGATCGGAGGGCATCTGTTCTTC | CASSLIGGHLFF
TRBJ2-1 | TRBV29-1 | . | . | TGCAGCGTTGAAGATCGAGGGGTCCATGAGCAGTTCTTC | CSVEDRGVHEQFF
TRBJ1-1 | TRBV11-1 | TRBD1 | many | TGTGCCAGCAGCAATCGACAGGGGAAGGTCACTGAAGCTTTCTTT | CASSNRQGKVTEAFF
TRBJ1-1 | TRBV6-2/TRBV6-3 | . | many | TGTGCCAGCAGTTACCGCGGATCTTGGGACGGTACTGAAGCTTTCTTT | CASSYRGSWDGTEAFF
TRBJ2-2 | TRBV7-9 | . | . | TGTGCCAGCAGCTTTTCTAACACCGGGGAGCTGTTTTTT | CASSFSNTGELFF
TRBJ1-1 | TRBV10-3 | . | . | TGTGCCATCAGTGAGGAGCCAGGTGGGACTGAAGCTTTCTTT | CAISEEPGGTEAFF
TRBJ1-5 | TRBV3-1 | . | many | TGTGCCAGCAGCCAAGATTGGCAGAGCAATCAGCCCCAGCATTTT | CASSQDWQSNQPQHF
TRBJ2-1 | TRBV7-9 | TRBD1 | many | TGTGCCAGCAGCCCCCGACAGGGGGAGCAGTTCTTC | CASSPRQGEQFF
TRBJ1-5 | TRBV19 | . | few | TGTGCCAGTAGCCGTAATAGGGATCAGCCCCAGCATTTT | CASSRNRDQPQHF
TRBJ2-7 | TRBV7-4 | . | few | TGTGCCAGCAGCTTGTGGACGTCTAGCTCCTACGAGCAGTACTTC | CASSLWTSSSYEQYF
TRBJ2-5 | TRBV3-1 | TRBD1 | many | TGTGCCAGCAGCCATTGGGACAGGAGAAAAGAGACCCAGTACTTC | CASSHWDRRKETQYF
TRBJ1-1 | TRBV5-1 | . | . | TGCGCCAGGAGCTTGGGCGCTTGGGGGCGGAACACTGAAGCTTTCTTT | CARSLGAWGRNTEAFF
TRBJ2-7 | TRBV9 | TRBD2 | many | TGTGCCAGCAGCACCACTAGCGGCTCCTACGAGCAGTACTTC | CASSTTSGSYEQYF
TRBJ1-5 | TRBV6-6 | . | . | TGTGCCAGCAGTGGGAACAGGGTTCAGCCCCAGCATTTT | CASSGNRVQPQHF
TRBJ2-7 | TRBV5-1 | . | few | TGCGCCAGCAGCTTGGAATGGAGTAGTCGCGAGCAGTACTTC | CASSLEWSSREQYF
TRBJ1-3 | TRBV7-9 | . | few | TGTGCCAGCAGCTCCTCGCGGGTCTCTGGAAACACCATATATTTT | CASSSSRVSGNTIYF
TRBJ1-2 | TRBV29-1 | . | many | TGCAGCGTTGTGGAGGACGAATTAACGGGTGGCTACACCTTC | CSVVEDELTGGYTF
TRBJ2-1 | TRBV9 | . | many | TGTGCCAGCAGCGCGGAGTTTAATGAGCAGTTCTTC | CASSAEFNEQFF
TRBJ2-2 | TRBV7-9 | . | . | TGTGCCAGCAGCTCAGGGGCGACACCGAACACCGGGGAGCTGTTTTTT | CASSSGATPNTGELFF
TRBJ2-4 | TRBV11-2 | . | once | TGTGCCAGCAGCCTCAATTCAGTCTTCCCAAAAAACATTCAGTACTTC | CASSLNSVFPKNIQYF
TRBJ2-7 | TRBV5-1 | . | . | TGCGCCAGCAGTACCAGACTTTCGGACGAGCAGTACTTC | CASSTRLSDEQYF
TRBJ1-2 | TRBV5-1 | . | . | TGCGCCAGCAGCTTATCCACCTCCTATGGCTACACCTTC | CASSLSTSYGYTF
TRBJ2-7 | TRBV7-9 | . | . | TGTGCCAGCAGCTTAGAGGCAGGGGATTCCTACGAGCAGTACTTC | CASSLEAGDSYEQYF
TRBJ2-5 | TRBV7-9 | . | . | TGTGCCAGCCTCTCGAGGGAAGAGACCCAGTACTTC | CASLSREETQYF
TRBJ2-5 | TRBV20-1 | . | many | TGCAGTGCTAGCCAATCCCGGCGAGAGACCCAGTACTTC | CSASQSRRETQYF
TRBJ2-1 | TRBV24-1 | . | many | TGTGCCACCAGTGATCCCTCGACTAGTTCGAGTGAGCAGTTCTTC | CATSDPSTSSSEQFF
TRBJ1-1 | TRBV6-1 | TRBD1 | few | TGTGCCAGCAGTGGGACAGGGTGGAACACTGAAGCTTTCTTT | CASSGTGWNTEAFF
TRBJ2-4 | TRBV4-2 | . | many | TGTGCCAGCAGCCAAGATCTTCTGGCAGGGCAATCCAAAAACATTCAGTACTTC | CASSQDLLAGQSKNIQYF
TRBJ2-7 | TRBV12-3/TRBV12-4 | TRBD2 | many | TGTGCCAGCAGTTTAGGGACTAGCGGGTTTCACTCCTACGAGCAGTACTTC | CASSLGTSGFHSYEQYF
TRBJ2-1 | TRBV2 | TRBD2 | many | TGTGCCACCAAGAGCGGGGGCTCCTACAATGAGCAGTTCTTC | CATKSGGSYNEQFF
TRBJ1-1 | TRBV9 | TRBD1 | many | TGTGCCAGCAGAGCGGGGGACAGCGTGAACACTGAAGCTTTCTTT | CASRAGDSVNTEAFF
TRBJ2-1 | TRBV6-6 | TRBD1 | . | TGTGCCAGCAGTTACTCACGGGACAGTCACAATGAGCAGTTCTTC | CASSYSRDSHNEQFF
TRBJ2-3 | TRBV2 | . | many | TGTGCCAGCAGAAACAGGGTTTTATCGCAGTATTTT | CASRNRVLSQYF
TRBJ2-3 | TRBV4-3 | . | few | TGCGCCAGCAGCCAAGGCTCGGGGGAGCTCACAGATACGCAGTATTTT | CASSQGSGELTDTQYF
TRBJ2-5 | TRBV6-5 | TRBD1 | many | TGTGCCAGCAGTTACAGGGGGCCTACGCAAGAGACCCAGTACTTC | CASSYRGPTQETQYF